This T cell receptor (beta chain) originates from a study of blood T cells in healthy people across ages. This clonotype has a handful of counts. Alongside a J-beta primer mix, a sample-barcoded 5' primer served in a second PCR lasting about 7 to 11 cycles. TCRdb itself ran the 5' RACE reads through MiXCR, one entry per CDR3 protein. Among under 1,100,000 distinct CDR3 sequences listed, 20% to 25% were seen once. These data are also associated with another study on T cells of mothers and their children. Per that study: Added by the second PCR's M1S primer were sample barcodes and 2-4 random nucleotides. Reads recorded for TCR beta CDR3 numbered over 8.5 million per mother and around 2.8 million per child.

This TCR derives from a girl aged 2-15 years in good health. The source material was blood.

The DNA for the CDR3 is TGTGCCAGCAGCCAAGATAAGAATTCGGGACTAGGCGCAGAAAATGAGCAGTTCTTC. Protein sequence: CASSQDKNSGLGAENEQFF. J is TRBJ2-7 and V is TRBV14; 8 bases agree with TRBD2. The end of the DNA aligns better with TRBJ2-1, so the J call may be wrong. The CDR3 runs to 19 residues. Germline V gene data show CDR1 as SGHDN and CDR2 as FVKESK.